Listed below are T cell receptor beta chains from one sample, sequenced in a study of shared clonotypes between healthy human individuals. Some clones are missing from TCRdb's copy, which holds only in-frame ones; the method was immunoSEQ multiplex PCR. The top ten clones hold roughly 0.57% of a sample with over a million clones, approximately 78% of them seen once. Sample: memory CD4+ T cells from PBMCs. These receptors were taken from a man younger than 30 in good health. Some clones in this sample may be carry-over from other donors' samples. Each CDR3 is given with its conserved first and last residue. The D gene is left open where the match is weak. For some rows the clone size is stated as once, few or many, or as a class when expanded; others skip it.

v_call: TRBV5-1; j_call: TRBJ2-2; d_call: .; clone_size: .; cdr3_nt: TGCGCCAGCAGCTTGCCGGGCAGGGCGGACACCGGGGAGCTGTTTTTT; cdr3_aa: CASSLPGRADTGELFF
v_call: TRBV6-1; j_call: TRBJ2-2; d_call: TRBD2; clone_size: .; cdr3_nt: TGTGCCAGCAGGATAGCGGGGGGCACCGGGGAGCTGTTTTTT; cdr3_aa: CASRIAGGTGELFF
v_call: TRBV4-3; j_call: TRBJ1-2; d_call: TRBD1; clone_size: .; cdr3_nt: TGCGCCAGCAGCCTAGAAGACAGGGACCATGGCTACACCTTC; cdr3_aa: CASSLEDRDHGYTF
v_call: TRBV5-1; j_call: TRBJ2-7; d_call: TRBD2; clone_size: .; cdr3_nt: TGCGCCAGCACCCCGGGACTAGCAGGTCGCGAGCAGTACTTC; cdr3_aa: CASTPGLAGREQYF
v_call: TRBV2; j_call: TRBJ1-4; d_call: .; clone_size: .; cdr3_nt: TGTGCCAGCAGTGCAAAACGACAGCCTAATGAAAAACTGTTTTTT; cdr3_aa: CASSAKRQPNEKLFF
v_call: TRBV30; j_call: TRBJ2-3; d_call: TRBD2; clone_size: .; cdr3_nt: TGTGCCTGGAGTAGCGGGAGGGCCACAGATACGCAGTATTTT; cdr3_aa: CAWSSGRATDTQYF
v_call: TRBV7-2; j_call: TRBJ2-3; d_call: .; clone_size: .; cdr3_nt: TGTGCCAGCAACCCGAATGTGGGCACGCAGTATTTT; cdr3_aa: CASNPNVGTQYF
v_call: TRBV20-1; j_call: TRBJ1-2; d_call: .; clone_size: few; cdr3_nt: TGCAGTGCTAGAGGAGGGTATGGCTACACCTTC; cdr3_aa: CSARGGYGYTF
v_call: TRBV4-3; j_call: TRBJ2-7; d_call: TRBD1; clone_size: .; cdr3_nt: TGCGCCAGCAGCCATCGACAGGGGGGACCCTACGAGCAGTACTTC; cdr3_aa: CASSHRQGGPYEQYF
v_call: TRBV21-1; j_call: TRBJ2-4; d_call: .; clone_size: .; cdr3_nt: TGTGCCAGCAGCAAAAACCAGGGTGGGGGAGCCAAAAACATTCAGTACTTC; cdr3_aa: CASSKNQGGGAKNIQYF
v_call: TRBV5-6; j_call: TRBJ1-3; d_call: .; clone_size: .; cdr3_nt: TGTGCCAGCAGCCGGGGGATACCAGGCGGTGGAAACACCATATATTTT; cdr3_aa: CASSRGIPGGGNTIYF
v_call: TRBV14; j_call: TRBJ2-7; d_call: .; clone_size: .; cdr3_nt: TGTGCCAGCAGCCAAAACGGGGGCGAGCAGTACTTC; cdr3_aa: CASSQNGGEQYF
v_call: TRBV28; j_call: TRBJ1-5; d_call: TRBD1; clone_size: .; cdr3_nt: TGTGCCAGCAGTTTCAAGACTGAGGGACAGGGGCAAATTACGCCCCAGCATTTT; cdr3_aa: CASSFKTEGQGQITPQHF
v_call: TRBV9; j_call: TRBJ2-1; d_call: .; clone_size: .; cdr3_nt: TGTGCCAGCAGCCCCCGTCGGGGCAATTGGAATGAGCAGTTCTTC; cdr3_aa: CASSPRRGNWNEQFF
v_call: TRBV2; j_call: TRBJ1-1; d_call: .; clone_size: .; cdr3_nt: TGTGCCAGCAGTGCCCGGGCAACGCTCCATGAAGCTTTCTTT; cdr3_aa: CASSARATLHEAFF
v_call: TRBV9; j_call: TRBJ2-5; d_call: TRBD2; clone_size: .; cdr3_nt: TGTGCCAGCAGCGGACTAGCGGGAGCCGGGGAGACCCAGTACTTC; cdr3_aa: CASSGLAGAGETQYF
v_call: TRBV21-1; j_call: TRBJ2-7; d_call: .; clone_size: .; cdr3_nt: TGTGCCAGCAGCCCCCATTGGGGGGGGTCGTACGAGCAGTACTTC; cdr3_aa: CASSPHWGGSYEQYF
v_call: TRBV7-8; j_call: TRBJ1-2; d_call: .; clone_size: .; cdr3_nt: TGTGCCAGCAGCTTAGCCGGGACTAACTATGGCTACACCTTC; cdr3_aa: CASSLAGTNYGYTF
v_call: TRBV19; j_call: TRBJ1-2; d_call: .; clone_size: .; cdr3_nt: TGTGCCAGTAGTATGGACGGAAGCTATGGCGGCTACACCTTC; cdr3_aa: CASSMDGSYGGYTF
v_call: TRBV29-1; j_call: TRBJ1-4; d_call: .; clone_size: .; cdr3_nt: TGCAGCGTTGAAGTGGCAGAACCCAGGGGAAAACTGTTTTTT; cdr3_aa: CSVEVAEPRGKLFF
v_call: TRBV10-3; j_call: TRBJ1-2; d_call: .; clone_size: many; cdr3_nt: TGTGCCATCAGTGGGACGACGGACGGCTACACCTTC; cdr3_aa: CAISGTTDGYTF
v_call: TRBV6-1; j_call: TRBJ2-7; d_call: .; clone_size: once; cdr3_nt: TGTGCCAGCAGTGGGCAGAGCTCCTACGAGCAGTACTTC; cdr3_aa: CASSGQSSYEQYF
v_call: TRBV6-5; j_call: TRBJ2-1; d_call: .; clone_size: few; cdr3_nt: TGTGCCAGCAGGGCCACAGGGAGGGATGAGCAGTTCTTC; cdr3_aa: CASRATGRDEQFF
v_call: TRBV2; j_call: TRBJ2-2; d_call: TRBD2; clone_size: few; cdr3_nt: TGTGCCAGCAGCAGGACTAGTCCAATCACCGGGGAGCTGTTTTTT; cdr3_aa: CASSRTSPITGELFF
v_call: TRBV28; j_call: TRBJ2-1; d_call: .; clone_size: .; cdr3_nt: TGTGCCAGCAGTTCAGGGTACTACAATGAGCAGTTCTTC; cdr3_aa: CASSSGYYNEQFF
v_call: TRBV5-1; j_call: TRBJ1-5; d_call: .; clone_size: .; cdr3_nt: TGCGCCAGCACAAGAGGGGAAGTGAATCAGCCCCAGCATTTT; cdr3_aa: CASTRGEVNQPQHF
v_call: TRBV5-4; j_call: TRBJ2-5; d_call: .; clone_size: many; cdr3_nt: TGTGCCAGCAGCTTGGTGCCGGTAGAGACCCAGTACTTC; cdr3_aa: CASSLVPVETQYF
v_call: TRBV6-1; j_call: TRBJ1-1; d_call: .; clone_size: many; cdr3_nt: TGTGCCAGCAGTTCGGTGGGGGGGTACACTGAAGCTTTCTTT; cdr3_aa: CASSSVGGYTEAFF
v_call: TRBV2; j_call: TRBJ1-1; d_call: .; clone_size: .; cdr3_nt: TGTGCCAGCACTCCGGTGGGTAACACTGAAGCTTTCTTT; cdr3_aa: CASTPVGNTEAFF
v_call: TRBV28; j_call: TRBJ2-4; d_call: .; clone_size: .; cdr3_nt: TGTGCCAGCAGTTTAGGGGGGGCGGGCGGGGACATTCAGTACTTC; cdr3_aa: CASSLGGAGGDIQYF
v_call: TRBV13; j_call: TRBJ1-6; d_call: .; clone_size: .; cdr3_nt: TGTGCCAGCAGCTTAGGCAGGGGTGGATCACCCCTCCACTTT; cdr3_aa: CASSLGRGGSPLHF
v_call: TRBV7-3; j_call: TRBJ2-7; d_call: .; clone_size: .; cdr3_nt: TGTGCCAGCAGCGAATTGTCGGGGCCTAACGAGCAGTACTTC; cdr3_aa: CASSELSGPNEQYF
v_call: TRBV29-1; j_call: TRBJ1-3; d_call: .; clone_size: .; cdr3_nt: TGCAGCGTTGGGACGGTTGGTGGAAACACCATATATTTT; cdr3_aa: CSVGTVGGNTIYF
v_call: TRBV20-1; j_call: TRBJ2-3; d_call: .; clone_size: .; cdr3_nt: TGCAGTGCCGGGCCGCGGGATACGCAGTATTTT; cdr3_aa: CSAGPRDTQYF
v_call: TRBV19; j_call: TRBJ2-2; d_call: .; clone_size: .; cdr3_nt: TGTGCCAGTAGTCCCTTCTCTCCCCGTAAGAACACCGGGGAGCTGTTTTTT; cdr3_aa: CASSPFSPRKNTGELFF
v_call: TRBV6-5; j_call: TRBJ2-7; d_call: TRBD1; clone_size: .; cdr3_nt: TGTGCCAGCAGTTCACAGGGGAAGGCCTACGAGCAGTACTTC; cdr3_aa: CASSSQGKAYEQYF
v_call: TRBV10-2; j_call: TRBJ1-1; d_call: .; clone_size: .; cdr3_nt: TGCGCCAGCAGTCGGGCAGTCAACGCTGAAGCTTTCTTT; cdr3_aa: CASSRAVNAEAFF
v_call: TRBV9; j_call: TRBJ2-1; d_call: .; clone_size: .; cdr3_nt: TGTGCCAGCAGCGTAATCGGGGACTCCTCCTACAATGAGCAGTTCTTC; cdr3_aa: CASSVIGDSSYNEQFF
v_call: TRBV29-1; j_call: TRBJ1-2; d_call: TRBD1; clone_size: .; cdr3_nt: TGCAGCGCGCGGCCAGGGGGGCGATCCCATGGCTACACCTTC; cdr3_aa: CSARPGGRSHGYTF
v_call: TRBV18; j_call: TRBJ2-1; d_call: .; clone_size: many; cdr3_nt: TGTGCCAGCTCACCACCGTCCGGCTACAATGAGCAGTTCTTC; cdr3_aa: CASSPPSGYNEQFF
v_call: TRBV14; j_call: TRBJ2-3; d_call: TRBD1; clone_size: .; cdr3_nt: TGTGCCAGCAGACCCACCCTACGGACAGGGAGTAGCACGCATACGCAGTATTTT; cdr3_aa: CASRPTLRTGSSTHTQYF
v_call: TRBV6-5; j_call: TRBJ2-7; d_call: TRBD1; clone_size: .; cdr3_nt: TGTGCCAGCAGTTACTCCTGGACAGGGGGCGCGTACGAGCAGTACTTC; cdr3_aa: CASSYSWTGGAYEQYF
v_call: TRBV28; j_call: TRBJ1-6; d_call: TRBD1; clone_size: .; cdr3_nt: TGTGCCAGCATCGGAGGGGGCAATCATTCACCCCTCCACTTT; cdr3_aa: CASIGGGNHSPLHF
v_call: TRBV11-3; j_call: TRBJ2-2; d_call: .; clone_size: few; cdr3_nt: TGTGCCAGCAGCTGGACCCACTACGGGGAGCTGTTTTTT; cdr3_aa: CASSWTHYGELFF
v_call: TRBV19; j_call: TRBJ2-3; d_call: .; clone_size: .; cdr3_nt: TGTGCCAGTAGTATAGGACCCTTGCAGTATTTT; cdr3_aa: CASSIGPLQYF
v_call: TRBV2; j_call: TRBJ2-1; d_call: TRBD2; clone_size: many; cdr3_nt: TGTGCCAGCAGTGAGTCTCCTAGCGGGAGGGAAAGCTCCTACAATGAGCAGTTCTTC; cdr3_aa: CASSESPSGRESSYNEQFF
v_call: TRBV5-1; j_call: TRBJ2-2; d_call: TRBD2; clone_size: few; cdr3_nt: TGCGCCAGCAGCGCCGGACTAGCGGGAGGGACCAGCGGGGAGCTGTTTTTT; cdr3_aa: CASSAGLAGGTSGELFF
v_call: TRBV5-1; j_call: TRBJ2-5; d_call: .; clone_size: .; cdr3_nt: TGCGCCAGCATGCCCGGGGCGGGACCCCCCTCGGTGGAGACCCAGTACTTC; cdr3_aa: CASMPGAGPPSVETQYF
v_call: TRBV2; j_call: TRBJ2-2; d_call: .; clone_size: .; cdr3_nt: TGTGCCAGCAGGGTCGGGGGCCCCAACACCGGGGAGCTGTTTTTT; cdr3_aa: CASRVGGPNTGELFF
v_call: TRBV9; j_call: TRBJ1-2; d_call: .; clone_size: .; cdr3_nt: TGTGCCAGCAGCGTAGCCGGGGAAGGCTACACCTTC; cdr3_aa: CASSVAGEGYTF
v_call: TRBV4-1; j_call: TRBJ1-1; d_call: TRBD1; clone_size: .; cdr3_nt: TGCGCCAGCAGCCAAGCCGCAGGGGGCAGTGAAGCTTTCTTT; cdr3_aa: CASSQAAGGSEAFF
v_call: TRBV28; j_call: TRBJ2-7; d_call: TRBD2; clone_size: .; cdr3_nt: TGTGCCAGCAGAGACAGAGCGGGAGGGCGGGTCGAGCAGTACTTC; cdr3_aa: CASRDRAGGRVEQYF